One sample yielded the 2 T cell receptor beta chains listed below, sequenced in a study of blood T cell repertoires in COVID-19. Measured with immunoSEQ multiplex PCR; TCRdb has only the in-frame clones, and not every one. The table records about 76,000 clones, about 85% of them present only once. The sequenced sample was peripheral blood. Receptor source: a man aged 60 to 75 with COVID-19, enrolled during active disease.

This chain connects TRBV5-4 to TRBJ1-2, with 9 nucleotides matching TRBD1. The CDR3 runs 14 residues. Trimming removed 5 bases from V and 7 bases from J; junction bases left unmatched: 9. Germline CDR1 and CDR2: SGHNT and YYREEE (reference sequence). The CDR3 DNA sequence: TGTGCCAGCAGACAACAGGGGGCGTATGGTGGCTACACCTTC. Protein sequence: CASRQQGAYGGYTF. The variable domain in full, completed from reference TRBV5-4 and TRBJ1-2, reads ETGVTQSPTHLIKTRGQQVTLRCSSQSGHNTVSWYQQALGQGPQFIFQYYREEENGRGNFPPRFSGLQFPNYSSELNVNALELDDSALYLCASRQQGAYGGYTFGSGTRLTVV.

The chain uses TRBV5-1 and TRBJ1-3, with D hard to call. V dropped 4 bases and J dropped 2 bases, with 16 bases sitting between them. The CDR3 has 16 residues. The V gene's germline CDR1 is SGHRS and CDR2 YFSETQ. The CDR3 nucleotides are TGCGCCAGCAGCACGAACGGGGAAGGACCTGGAAACACCATATATTTT. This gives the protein CASSTNGEGPGNTIYF.